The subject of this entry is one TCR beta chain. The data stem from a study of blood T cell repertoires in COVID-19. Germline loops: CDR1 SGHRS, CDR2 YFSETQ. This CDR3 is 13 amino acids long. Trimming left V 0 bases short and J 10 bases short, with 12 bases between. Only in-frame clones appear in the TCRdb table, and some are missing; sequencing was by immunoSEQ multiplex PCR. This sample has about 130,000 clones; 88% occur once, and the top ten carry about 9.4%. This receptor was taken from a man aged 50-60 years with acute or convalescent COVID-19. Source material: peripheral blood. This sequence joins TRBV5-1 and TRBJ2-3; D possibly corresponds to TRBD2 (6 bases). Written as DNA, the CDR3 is TGCGCCAGCAGCTTGGGGGCCAGCGGGTCGCAGTATTTT. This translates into CASSLGASGSQYF.